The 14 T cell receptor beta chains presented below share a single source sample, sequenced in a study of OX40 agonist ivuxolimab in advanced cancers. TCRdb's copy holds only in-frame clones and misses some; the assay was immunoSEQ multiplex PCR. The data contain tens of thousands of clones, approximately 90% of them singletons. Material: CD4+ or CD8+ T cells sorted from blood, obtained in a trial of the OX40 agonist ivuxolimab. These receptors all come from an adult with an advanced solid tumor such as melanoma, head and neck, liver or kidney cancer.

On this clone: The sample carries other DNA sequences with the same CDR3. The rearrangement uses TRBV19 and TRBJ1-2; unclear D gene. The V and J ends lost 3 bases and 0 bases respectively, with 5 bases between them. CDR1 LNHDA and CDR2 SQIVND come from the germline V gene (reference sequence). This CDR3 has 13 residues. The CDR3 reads CASSIGANYGYTF. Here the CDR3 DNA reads TGTGCCAGTAGTATCGGAGCTAACTATGGCTACACCTTC.

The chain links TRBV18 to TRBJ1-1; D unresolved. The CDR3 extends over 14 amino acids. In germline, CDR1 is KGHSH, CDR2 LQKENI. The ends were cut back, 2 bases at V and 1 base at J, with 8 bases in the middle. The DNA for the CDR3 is TGTGCCAGCTCACCAGACATGGGGAACACTGAAGCTTTCTTT. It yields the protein CASSPDMGNTEAFF.

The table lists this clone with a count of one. The CDR3 sequence: CASKGREDSPLHF. The CDR3 DNA is TGTGCCAGCAAAGGCAGGGAGGATTCACCCCTCCACTTT. The V and J genes are TRBV6-5 and TRBJ1-6, with D tentatively TRBD1 (5 bases). CDR3 length: 13 residues. V was pared by 7 bases and J by 8 bases, with 12 bases between. Germline V gene lookup returns CDR1 MNHEY and CDR2 SVGAGI.

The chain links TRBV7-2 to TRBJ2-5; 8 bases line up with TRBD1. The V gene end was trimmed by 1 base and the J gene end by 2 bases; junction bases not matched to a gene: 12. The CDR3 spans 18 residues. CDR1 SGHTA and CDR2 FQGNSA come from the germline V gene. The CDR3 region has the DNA TGTGCCAGCAGCTTAGGAATAGTCGGGACAGGATTGCAAGAGACCCAGTACTTC. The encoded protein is CASSLGIVGTGLQETQYF.

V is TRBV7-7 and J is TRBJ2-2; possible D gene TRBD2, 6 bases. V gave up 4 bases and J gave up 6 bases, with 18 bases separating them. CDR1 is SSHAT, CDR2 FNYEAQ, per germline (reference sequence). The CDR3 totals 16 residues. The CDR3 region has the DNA TGTGCCAGCAGCTCCCCTCTTGGTAGCGGCCCCGGGGAGCTGTTTTTT. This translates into CASSSPLGSGPGELFF.

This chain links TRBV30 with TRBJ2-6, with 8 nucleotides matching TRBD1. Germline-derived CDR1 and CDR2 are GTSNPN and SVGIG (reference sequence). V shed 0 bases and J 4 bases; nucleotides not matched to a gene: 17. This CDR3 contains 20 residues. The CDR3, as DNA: TGTGCCTGGAGTGTACCCAGGGGGCACCCCCGGGGGTACGGGGCCAACGTCCTGACTTTC. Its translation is CAWSVPRGHPRGYGANVLTF.

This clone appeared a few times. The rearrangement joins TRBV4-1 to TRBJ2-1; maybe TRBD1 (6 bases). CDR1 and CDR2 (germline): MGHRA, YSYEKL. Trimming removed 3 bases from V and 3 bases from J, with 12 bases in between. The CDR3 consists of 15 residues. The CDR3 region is CASSHSLDSYNEQFF. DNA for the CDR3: TGCGCCAGCAGCCACTCACTGGACAGCTACAATGAGCAGTTCTTC.

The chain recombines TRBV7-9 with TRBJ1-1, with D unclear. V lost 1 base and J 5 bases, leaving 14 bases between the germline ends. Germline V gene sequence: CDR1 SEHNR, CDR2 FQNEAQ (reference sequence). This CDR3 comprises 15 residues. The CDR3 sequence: CASSLEGVPGTEAFF. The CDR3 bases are TGTGCCAGCAGCTTAGAAGGTGTTCCGGGTACTGAAGCTTTCTTT.

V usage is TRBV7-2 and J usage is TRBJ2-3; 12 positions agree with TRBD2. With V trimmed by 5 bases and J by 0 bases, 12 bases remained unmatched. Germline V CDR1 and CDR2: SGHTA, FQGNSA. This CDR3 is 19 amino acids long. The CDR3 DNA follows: TGTGCCAGCAGCCCCGGACTAGCGGGAATCCAAAGCAGCACAGATACGCAGTATTTT. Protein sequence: CASSPGLAGIQSSTDTQYF.

CDR3 sequence reads: CASRRAGAHTGELFF. CDR3 nucleotides: TGCGCCAGCCGTCGGGCGGGAGCCCACACCGGGGAGCTGTTTTTT. The chain uses TRBV5-1 and TRBJ2-2; 7 bases are a match to TRBD2. The ends lost 7 bases at V and 3 bases at J; junction bases unmatched: 9. CDR3 length: 15 residues. The germline V gene has CDR1 SGHRS and CDR2 YFSETQ.

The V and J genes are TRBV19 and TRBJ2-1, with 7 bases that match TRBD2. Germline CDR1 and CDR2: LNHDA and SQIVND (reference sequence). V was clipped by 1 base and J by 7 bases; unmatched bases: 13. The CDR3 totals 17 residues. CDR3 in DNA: TGTGCCAGTAGTATAGCAAGACCGGGACTATTCCCTAATGAGCAGTTCTTC. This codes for CASSIARPGLFPNEQFF. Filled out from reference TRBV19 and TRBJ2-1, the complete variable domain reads DGGITQSPKYLFRKEGQNVTLSCEQNLNHDAMYWYRQDPGQGLRLIYYSQIVNDFQKGDIAEGYSVSREKKESFPLTVTSAQKNPTAFYLCASSIARPGLFPNEQFFGPGTRLTVL.

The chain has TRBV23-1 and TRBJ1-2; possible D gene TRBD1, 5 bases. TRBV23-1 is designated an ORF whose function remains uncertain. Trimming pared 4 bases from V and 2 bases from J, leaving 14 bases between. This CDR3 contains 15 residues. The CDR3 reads CASSLNATGNYGYTF. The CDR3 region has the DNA TGCGCCAGCAGTCTAAACGCAACAGGAAACTATGGCTACACCTTC.

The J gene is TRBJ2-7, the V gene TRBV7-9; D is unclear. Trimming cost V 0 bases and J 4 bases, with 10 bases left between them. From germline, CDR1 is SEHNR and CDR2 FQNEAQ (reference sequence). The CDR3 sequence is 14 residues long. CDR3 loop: CASSLASTVYEQYF. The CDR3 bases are TGTGCCAGCAGCTTAGCGTCCACTGTGTACGAGCAGTACTTC.

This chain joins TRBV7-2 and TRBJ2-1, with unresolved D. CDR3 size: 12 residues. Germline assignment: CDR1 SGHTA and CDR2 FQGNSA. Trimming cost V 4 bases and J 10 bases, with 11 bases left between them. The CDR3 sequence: CASSSRVREQFF. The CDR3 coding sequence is TGTGCCAGCAGCTCCCGGGTACGGGAGCAGTTCTTC.